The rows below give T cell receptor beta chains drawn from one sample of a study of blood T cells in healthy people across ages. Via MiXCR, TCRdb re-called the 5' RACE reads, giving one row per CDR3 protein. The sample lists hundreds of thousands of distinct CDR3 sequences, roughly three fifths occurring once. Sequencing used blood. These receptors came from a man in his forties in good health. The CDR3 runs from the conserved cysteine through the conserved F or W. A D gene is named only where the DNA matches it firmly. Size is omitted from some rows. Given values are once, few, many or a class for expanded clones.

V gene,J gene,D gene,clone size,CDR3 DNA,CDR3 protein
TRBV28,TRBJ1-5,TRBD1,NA,TGTGCCAGCAGACCGGGACAGGGGTTTGGGTTTGGCAATCAGCCCCAGCATTTT,CASRPGQGFGFGNQPQHF
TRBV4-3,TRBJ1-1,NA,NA,TGCGCCAGCAGCCAAGATCTGCAGGGAAAGGTAACTGAAGCTTTCTTT,CASSQDLQGKVTEAFF
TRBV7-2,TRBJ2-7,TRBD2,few,TGTGCCAGCAGCCTCGCTAGCGGGATCTACGAGCAGTACTTC,CASSLASGIYEQYF
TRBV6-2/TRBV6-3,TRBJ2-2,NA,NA,TGTGCCAGCAGTTACTCGGGAGGACCGAACACCGGGGAGCTGTTTTTT,CASSYSGGPNTGELFF
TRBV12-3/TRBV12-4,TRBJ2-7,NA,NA,TGTGCCAGCAGTGCTGGGATGGCAGGGGCCTACGAGCAGTACTTC,CASSAGMAGAYEQYF
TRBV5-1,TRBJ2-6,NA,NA,TGCGCCAGCAGCCTGAAGCATTACGCCAGGGGAACATCTAGCTCTGGGGCCAACGTCCTGACTTTC,CASSLKHYARGTSSSGANVLTF
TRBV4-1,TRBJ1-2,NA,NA,TGCGCCAGCAGCCAGCCCGGGCCTGATGGCTACACCTTC,CASSQPGPDGYTF
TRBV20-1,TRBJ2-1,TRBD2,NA,TGCAGTGCTAGACGCGGGGGGGCCGAAAGGAATGAGCAGTTCTTC,CSARRGGAERNEQFF
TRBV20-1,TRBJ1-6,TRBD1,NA,TGCAGTGCTAGATCGGGACAGGGTGATTCACCCCTCCACTTT,CSARSGQGDSPLHF
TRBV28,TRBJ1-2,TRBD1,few,TGTGCCAGCAGTTTCCAGGGGGTCTACGGCTACACCTTC,CASSFQGVYGYTF
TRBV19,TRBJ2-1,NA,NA,TGTGCCAGTAGGGTGGGAAGCGCTTACTCTTACAATGAGCAGTTCTTC,CASRVGSAYSYNEQFF
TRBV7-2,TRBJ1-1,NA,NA,TGTGCCAGCAGCTTGGGAGGGGCTGGGGCCGCTGAAGCTTTCTTT,CASSLGGAGAAEAFF
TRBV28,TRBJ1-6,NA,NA,TGTGCCGCCGAATCGGGTCAGGGGAATTCACCCCTCCACTTT,CAAESGQGNSPLHF
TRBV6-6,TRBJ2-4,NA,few,TGTGCCAGCAGTACCGGGACCCCCGATCAGTACTTC,CASSTGTPDQYF
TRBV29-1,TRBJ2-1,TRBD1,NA,TGCAGCGTGCCCGGGACAGGGATCTACAATGAGCAGTTCTTC,CSVPGTGIYNEQFF
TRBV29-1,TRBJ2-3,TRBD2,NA,TGCAGCGTTAATGTGGGGACTAGCGGGAGCTGGTATTTT,CSVNVGTSGSWYF
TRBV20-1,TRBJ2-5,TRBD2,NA,TGCAGTGCTAGAGGGACTAGTTGGAGTAAGGAGACCCAGTACTTC,CSARGTSWSKETQYF
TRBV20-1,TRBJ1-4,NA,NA,TGCAGTGCTAGTGGCCGCGGACAGAACGAACTGTTTTTT,CSASGRGQNELFF
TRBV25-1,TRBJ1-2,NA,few,TGTGCCAGCCTGACAGCCAACTATGGCTACACCTTC,CASLTANYGYTF
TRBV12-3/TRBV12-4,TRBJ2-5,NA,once,TGTGCCAGCATGAGTCAAGGGACCCAGTACTTC,CASMSQGTQYF
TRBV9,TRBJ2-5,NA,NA,TGTGCCAGCAGCGTAGATCATGGCGGGGTAAGGGGAGAGACCCAGTACTTC,CASSVDHGGVRGETQYF
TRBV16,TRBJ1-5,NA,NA,TGTGCCAGCAGCCAAGGGAGTTCACCCCAGCATTTT,CASSQGSSPQHF
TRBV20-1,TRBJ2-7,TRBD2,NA,TGCAGTGCTTTTGAGTCTAGCGGGGCTCCGCAGTACTTC,CSAFESSGAPQYF